These T cell receptor beta chains were read from a single sample in a study of blood T cell repertoires in COVID-19. Profiled with immunoSEQ multiplex PCR; TCRdb holds only in-frame clones, not every one. The table has 250,000 to 400,000 clones, around 88% seen once. Sequenced: peripheral blood. Receptors were obtained from a young woman with COVID-19, enrolled during active disease. CDR3s include the opening cysteine and the closing phenylalanine or tryptophan. D genes are given only for firm matches.

DNA,CDR3,V,D,J
TGTGCCAGCAGTTCCGGGACAGGGGGGCCTAACTATGGCTACACCTTC,CASSSGTGGPNYGYTF,TRBV6-5,TRBD1,TRBJ1-2
TGTGCCAGCAGTTACGGTGGGACAGGGGGCAAGGTGTTCACCTTC,CASSYGGTGGKVFTF,TRBV6-6,TRBD1,TRBJ1-2
TGTGCCAGCAGCCCTGGACTAGATCCCACAGATACGCAGTATTTT,CASSPGLDPTDTQYF,TRBV7-7,TRBD2,TRBJ2-3
TGTGCCAGCAGCTTAGGCAGGGGGCCTTACAATGAGCAGTTCTTC,CASSLGRGPYNEQFF,TRBV7-9,TRBD1,TRBJ2-1
TGTGCCAGTAGAGGGTGGGCAGGGCCCCAAGAGACCCAGTACTTC,CASRGWAGPQETQYF,TRBV19,-,TRBJ2-5
TGTGCCAGCAGCCTACAAACGTCGTCCAGCACAGATACGCAGTATTTT,CASSLQTSSSTDTQYF,TRBV3-1/TRBV3-2,-,TRBJ2-3
TGTGCCAGCAGCTTGCTGGGGCAGGGAATGTTCTACGAGCAGTACTTC,CASSLLGQGMFYEQYF,TRBV5-4,-,TRBJ2-7
TGCGCCAGCAGGGATCGACAGGGCCGGTACCATGAGCAGTTCTTC,CASRDRQGRYHEQFF,TRBV5-1,TRBD1,TRBJ2-1
TGTGCCAGCAGTTACTCGGGGCTTCTCTCTGGAAACACCATATATTTT,CASSYSGLLSGNTIYF,TRBV6-5,-,TRBJ1-3
TGCGCCAGCAGCTTGACTCGATTTACTATTTACAATGAGCAGTTCTTC,CASSLTRFTIYNEQFF,TRBV5-1,-,TRBJ2-1
TGTGCCAGCCATCCTGGGGGGGGGACCACAGATACGCAGTATTTT,CASHPGGGTTDTQYF,TRBV6-5,TRBD2,TRBJ2-3
TGCGCCAGCAGCCAAAGGGGACAGGGGGCGTCCGGGGAGCTGTTTTTT,CASSQRGQGASGELFF,TRBV5-1,TRBD1,TRBJ2-2
TGTGCCAGTCTTTTAGTACGAAACACTGAAGCTTTCTTT,CASLLVRNTEAFF,TRBV2,-,TRBJ1-1
TGTGCCAGTAACCCCACAGGGAGCTACGAGCAGTACTTC,CASNPTGSYEQYF,TRBV19,-,TRBJ2-7
TGTGCCAGCAGCTCGACAGGGGGCGTGATTGGCTACACCTTC,CASSSTGGVIGYTF,TRBV11-2,TRBD1,TRBJ1-2
TGCGCCAGCAGCCCCTCACAGGAGAACACCGGGGAGCTGTTTTTT,CASSPSQENTGELFF,TRBV4-3,-,TRBJ2-2
TGTGCCAGCAGCTCGACTGAGGCTCATAGGGGCTACACCTTC,CASSSTEAHRGYTF,TRBV7-2,-,TRBJ1-2
TGTGCCATCCTTGATAAGGCGGGCACAGATACGCAGTATTTT,CAILDKAGTDTQYF,TRBV6-5,-,TRBJ2-3
TGTGCCAGCAGCCCCAGCTCCTACAATGAGCAGTTCTTC,CASSPSSYNEQFF,TRBV9,-,TRBJ2-1
TGCGCCAGCAGCTTGGGCGGGAACAATGAAAAACTGTTTTTT,CASSLGGNNEKLFF,TRBV5-1,-,TRBJ1-4